Presented here are 2 T cell receptor beta chains from one specimen sequenced in a study of post-analysis software for immune sequencing data. Study conclusions and caveats: Compared with controls, patients had more of about 5 TRBV segments, including TRBV5-6, TRBV5-1 and TRBV20-1.

TCR beta cDNA libraries included unique molecular identifiers. Via MiXCR, TCRdb re-called the PCR reads, giving one row per CDR3 protein. The sample has hundreds of thousands of distinct CDR3 sequences; about 32% are singletons. Which antigens these TCRs recognize remains unknown. The source material was blood. These receptors were collected from a girl aged 5-17 years with multiple sclerosis.

The chain combines TRBV7-9 with TRBJ2-1; possibly TRBD1 or TRBD2 for D (5 bases each). In germline, CDR1 is SEHNR, CDR2 FQNEAQ (reference sequence). With 5 bases removed from V and 4 bases from J, the gap between germline ends came to 15 bases. The CDR3 sequence is 15 residues long. This chain's CDR3 is CASSPRDGEYNEQFF. The DNA for the CDR3 is TGTGCCAGCAGCCCCCGGGACGGGGAATACAATGAGCAGTTCTTC.

This clonotype was recorded at least ten times. The chain recombines TRBV7-9 with TRBJ2-5; 13 bases agree with TRBD2. With 4 bases clipped from V and 2 bases from J, the junction kept 13 bases outside the gene matches. CDR1 SEHNR and CDR2 FQNEAQ come from the germline V gene (reference sequence). The CDR3 covers 19 residues. As DNA, the CDR3 is TGTGCCAGCAGCTCCCCTCCCTCGACTAGCGGGAGGCATCAAGAGACCCAGTACTTC. Residues: CASSSPPSTSGRHQETQYF.